Following are 21 T cell receptor beta chains from one sample sequenced in a study of OX40 agonist ivuxolimab in advanced cancers. TCRdb's copy holds only in-frame clones and misses some; the assay was immunoSEQ multiplex PCR. The sample shows 65,000 to 70,000 clones, 77% of them seen only once. The sequencing used CD4+ or CD8+ T cells sorted from blood, collected in a trial of the OX40 agonist ivuxolimab. All receptors come from an adult with an advanced solid tumor such as melanoma, head and neck, liver or kidney cancer.

The table lists this clone with a count of one. The chain carries TRBV18 and TRBJ2-3, with TRBD1 identical over 8 bases. This CDR3 has 18 amino acids. Germline-derived CDR1 and CDR2 are KGHSH and LQKENI. The junction had 13 bases not matched to a gene; V was cut back by 5 bases and J by 0 bases. The CDR3 reads CASSANILQGVSTDTQYF. As DNA, the CDR3 is TGTGCCAGCTCAGCAAACATCCTACAGGGGGTTAGCACAGATACGCAGTATTTT.

The V gene is TRBV9, the J gene TRBJ2-2; D is undetermined. V was shortened by 0 bases and J by 9 bases, with 12 bases between the two germline ends. The CDR3 runs to 14 residues. CDR1 is SGDLS and CDR2 is YYNGEE in the germline V gene. The CDR3 spells CASSVAGSGRELFF. CDR3 nucleotides: TGTGCCAGCAGCGTAGCGGGTTCGGGCAGGGAGCTGTTTTTT.

CDR3 sequence (DNA): TGTGCCAGCAGTTTCCTAGCGGGATCCACAGATACGCAGTATTTT. It specifies CASSFLAGSTDTQYF. The chain employs TRBV27 and TRBJ2-3; 9 bases line up with TRBD2. The CDR3 covers 15 residues. From germline, CDR1 is MNHEY and CDR2 SMNVEV (reference sequence). The trim removed 3 bases at V and 2 bases at J, leaving 3 bases unmatched.

V usage is TRBV18 and J usage is TRBJ2-2; 9 nucleotides match TRBD2. The germline V gene encodes CDR1 KGHSH and CDR2 LQKENI. V shed 3 bases and J 1 base; nucleotides not matched to a gene: 3. The CDR3 length is 16 residues. CDR3 in amino acids: CASSPLAGVNTGELFF. In nucleotides, the CDR3 is TGTGCCAGCTCACCTTTAGCGGGGGTGAACACCGGGGAGCTGTTTTTT.

This clone was detected a few times. The chain links TRBV27 to TRBJ2-5, with 12 nucleotides matching TRBD2. CDR3 length equals 18 residues. V lost 3 bases to trimming and J lost 4 bases; unmatched junction nucleotides: 12. Germline CDR1 MNHEY, CDR2 SMNVEV (reference sequence). The CDR3 DNA follows: TGTGCCAGCAGTTTCTCACCTAGACTAGCGGGAGAGGTAGAGACCCAGTACTTC. Translating gives CASSFSPRLAGEVETQYF.

The V call is TRBV5-1, the J call TRBJ1-1, with TRBD1 as a possible D gene (5 bases). This CDR3 is 13 amino acids long. Trimming stripped 8 bases from V and 1 base from J, with 12 bases between. Germline-derived CDR1 and CDR2 are SGHRS and YFSETQ. CDR3 in DNA: TGCGCCAGTACCGTTGACAGGAACACTGAAGCTTTCTTT. Translated, it gives CASTVDRNTEAFF.

The rearrangement uses TRBV5-1 and TRBJ1-1, with D perhaps matching TRBD1 (5 bases). Germline values: CDR1 SGHRS, CDR2 YFSETQ. V gave up 0 bases and J gave up 3 bases, with 12 bases separating them. The length of the CDR3 is 15 residues. CDR3 sequence reads: CASSLGGAGDTEAFF. The CDR3, as DNA: TGCGCCAGCAGCTTGGGAGGGGCGGGTGACACTGAAGCTTTCTTT.

This clone was detected a few times. The V call is TRBV19, the J call TRBJ2-2; D is unresolved. Germline V gene data show CDR1 as LNHDA and CDR2 as SQIVND (reference sequence). Trimming left V 9 bases short and J 1 base short, with 3 bases between. The CDR3 totals 11 residues. The CDR3 DNA follows: TGTGCCAGCGGGAACACCGGGGAGCTGTTTTTT. Translation gives CASGNTGELFF.

The V call is TRBV19, the J call TRBJ2-4; unclear D gene. The CDR3 extends over 16 amino acids. The germline gives CDR1 LNHDA, CDR2 SQIVND (reference sequence). Trimming left V 7 bases short and J 1 base short, with 17 bases between. The CDR3 loop is CASTLGSGAAKNIQYF. In DNA, the CDR3 is TGTGCCAGTACCCTAGGATCGGGCGCGGCCAAAAACATTCAGTACTTC.

The chain combines TRBV28 with TRBJ2-6; the match to TRBD1 covers 7 bases. The CDR3 runs to 15 residues. Germline V gives CDR1 MDHEN, CDR2 SYDVKM. V gave up 6 bases and J gave up 2 bases; unmatched junction bases: 4. CDR3 nucleotides: TGTGCCAGCAGCTTGACAGGGCCTGGGGCCAACGTCCTGACTTTC. It yields the protein CASSLTGPGANVLTF.

The rearrangement links TRBV2 to TRBJ1-6, with TRBD1 identical over 9 bases. The V gene's germline CDR1 is SNHLY and CDR2 FYNNEI. The CDR3 sequence is 14 residues long. With 6 bases clipped from V and 10 bases from J, the junction kept 7 bases outside the gene matches. The CDR3 reads CASRTGTGSSPLHF. The DNA of the CDR3 is TGTGCCAGCAGAACCGGGACAGGGAGCTCACCCCTCCACTTT.

This chain uses TRBV2 with TRBJ2-3, with 11 positions matching TRBD2. The CDR3 consists of 14 residues. Germline lookup yields CDR1 SNHLY and CDR2 FYNNEI. V lost 2 bases to trimming and J lost 6 bases; unmatched junction nucleotides: 1. The CDR3 DNA reads TGTGCCAGCAGTGAATCTAGCGGGAGGGATACGCAGTATTTT. It encodes CASSESSGRDTQYF. The full variable domain, completed using reference TRBV2 and TRBJ2-3, is EPEVTQTPSHQVTQMGQEVILRCVPISNHLYFYWYRQILGQKVEFLVSFYNNEISEKSEIFDDQFSVERPDGSNFTLKIRSTKLEDSAMYFCASSESSGRDTQYFGPGTRLTVL.

The J gene is TRBJ2-5, the V gene TRBV9; weak D call: TRBD2 (6 bases). The V end was cut by 0 bases, the J end by 4 bases, with 13 bases between. Germline V CDR1 and CDR2: SGDLS, YYNGEE. The CDR3 totals 15 residues. Here the CDR3 DNA reads TGTGCCAGCAGCGTAGGACAGCGGGTTGGAGAGACCCAGTACTTC. It specifies CASSVGQRVGETQYF.

The V call is TRBV7-3, the J call TRBJ1-1; D unresolved. This CDR3 region has 14 residues. V was shortened by 0 bases and J by 1 base, with 6 bases between the two germline ends. Germline values: CDR1 SGHTA, CDR2 FQGTGA. The CDR3, as DNA: TGTGCCAGCAGCTTAACGCCGGGGAACACTGAAGCTTTCTTT. Translated, it gives CASSLTPGNTEAFF.

The J gene is TRBJ1-3, the V gene TRBV5-1; D not resolved. This CDR3 has 13 residues. The germline V gene encodes CDR1 SGHRS and CDR2 YFSETQ. V lost 0 bases, J lost 2 bases, and 3 bases lay in between. CDR3 nucleotide sequence: TGCGCCAGCAGCTTGGGGGCTGGAAACACCATATATTTT. This encodes CASSLGAGNTIYF.

The V call is TRBV27, the J call TRBJ2-3; D unresolved. V dropped 3 bases and J dropped 5 bases, with 3 bases sitting between them. Germline-derived CDR1 and CDR2 are MNHEY and SMNVEV (reference sequence). The CDR3 extends over 11 amino acids. CDR3 region: CASSLGDTQYF. The CDR3 nucleotides are TGTGCCAGCAGTTTGGGAGATACGCAGTATTTT.

This clone appeared a single time. J is TRBJ2-2 and V is TRBV7-3; weak D call: TRBD2 (5 bases). The CDR3 covers 16 residues. Deletions cut 2 bases from V and 3 bases from J, with 13 bases between. Germline V gene lookup returns CDR1 SGHTA and CDR2 FQGTGA. The CDR3: CASSLLQKADTGELFF. DNA of the CDR3: TGTGCCAGCAGCTTACTCCAGAAAGCGGACACCGGGGAGCTGTTTTTT.

The V call is TRBV4-1, the J call TRBJ2-3; TRBD1 matches at 10 bases. The germline gives CDR1 MGHRA, CDR2 YSYEKL. The CDR3 loop spans 14 amino acids. V lost 1 base to trimming and J lost 9 bases; unmatched junction nucleotides: 4. This CDR3 is CASSQASDRGTQYF. DNA of the CDR3: TGCGCCAGCAGCCAAGCCTCGGACAGGGGGACGCAGTATTTT.

The CDR3 region is CASAKGDTGELFF. The DNA for the CDR3 is TGTGCCAGCGCGAAAGGGGACACCGGGGAGCTGTTTTTT. The rearrangement uses TRBV7-3 and TRBJ2-2, with D perhaps TRBD1 (5 bases). V was pared by 8 bases and J by 3 bases, with 10 bases between. Germline CDR1 and CDR2: SGHTA and FQGTGA. This CDR3 contains 13 residues.

The rearrangement uses TRBV5-4 and TRBJ1-1; D is unclear. CDR3 length: 13 amino acids. The V and J ends lost 0 bases and 1 base respectively, with 4 bases between them. Germline CDR1 and CDR2: SGHNT and YYREEE (reference sequence). Here the CDR3 reads CASSLGGNTEAFF. The DNA of the CDR3 is TGTGCCAGCAGCTTGGGCGGGAACACTGAAGCTTTCTTT.

The chain is built from TRBV30 and TRBJ2-1; TRBD2 matches at 8 bases. CDR3 length: 15 residues. From germline, CDR1 is GTSNPN and CDR2 SVGIG (reference sequence). Unmatched junction bases numbered 7, after V lost 1 base and J lost 5 bases. In DNA form, the CDR3 reads TGTGCCTGGAGTGGGGCGGGGGGTCTAGACAATGAGCAGTTCTTC. Protein: CAWSGAGGLDNEQFF.